What follows are 20 T cell receptor beta chains derived from one specimen sequenced in a study of blood T cell repertoires in COVID-19. Here immunoSEQ multiplex PCR was the method, and the copy in TCRdb shows in-frame clones only, minus some. Of more than 80,000 clones listed, more than 75% are singletons. Sample: peripheral blood. The receptors were sampled from a man aged 50 to 59 with active or convalescent COVID-19.

Only one count was recorded for this clone. The V and J genes are TRBV14 and TRBJ2-2; no firm D call. V shed 5 bases and J shed 6 bases, with 7 bases lying between them. This CDR3 is built from 12 residues. Per the germline V gene, CDR1 is SGHDN and CDR2 is FVKESK. The CDR3 reads CASSFLPGELFF. Here the CDR3 DNA reads TGTGCCAGCAGCTTCCTCCCCGGGGAGCTGTTTTTT.

This chain joins TRBV7-9 and TRBJ2-5; a weak D match, TRBD2 (5 bases). This CDR3 spans 14 amino acids. V was trimmed by 4 bases and J by 3 bases, leaving 12 bases between them. Germline V CDR1 and CDR2: SEHNR, FQNEAQ (reference sequence). The CDR3 is CASSSGRDEETQYF. The CDR3 DNA reads TGTGCCAGCAGCTCTGGACGGGATGAAGAGACCCAGTACTTC.

This clone is deemed medium-sized (0.01 to 0.1%). J is TRBJ2-7 and V is TRBV7-9; possible D gene TRBD2, 5 bases. Per germline, CDR1 SEHNR and CDR2 FQNEAQ (reference sequence). Between the trimmed V and J ends, which lost 5 bases and 6 bases, there was a span of 14 bases. The CDR3 has 13 residues. CDR3 in DNA: TGTGCCAGCAGCCGTGGCCCCCGGGGCGAGCAGTACGTC. Its protein is CASSRGPRGEQYV.

The chain recombines TRBV7-8 with TRBJ1-1; TRBD1 agrees at 9 bases. V shed 5 bases, J shed 5 bases, and the junction held 6 bases outside the gene matches. The CDR3 spans 14 residues. Germline V gene data show CDR1 as SGHVS and CDR2 as FQNEAQ. The CDR3 spells CASSVQGARTEAFF. The DNA for the CDR3 is TGTGCCAGCAGCGTACAGGGGGCGAGGACTGAAGCTTTCTTT.

With regard to this clone: Other nucleotide sequences in the sample specify the same CDR3. This chain links TRBV3-1 (or the pseudogene TRBV3-2) with TRBJ1-2; no clear D. This CDR3 has 14 residues. V lost 0 bases, J lost 4 bases, and 9 bases lay in between. Germline V gives CDR1 LGHDT, CDR2 YNNKEL (reference sequence). The CDR3 sequence: CASSQDTGGYGYTF. CDR3 bases: TGTGCCAGCAGCCAAGATACGGGAGGCTATGGCTACACCTTC.

The chain combines TRBV3-1 (or the pseudogene TRBV3-2) with TRBJ1-1; a weak D match, TRBD1 (6 bases). Germline V gene sequence: CDR1 LGHDT, CDR2 YNNKEL (reference sequence). The germline V and J ends were trimmed by 3 bases and 0 bases, with 8 bases remaining between them. The CDR3 totals 14 residues. This CDR3 reads CASSHRGMNTEAFF. The CDR3 DNA follows: TGTGCCAGCAGCCACAGGGGCATGAACACTGAAGCTTTCTTT.

As DNA, the CDR3 is TGTGCCAGCAGTCCCGGACAGGGTATCACAGATACGCAGTATTTT. Amino acid sequence: CASSPGQGITDTQYF. V usage is TRBV28 and J usage is TRBJ2-3; 8 bases fit TRBD1. V lost 5 bases to trimming and J lost 2 bases; unmatched junction nucleotides: 6. This CDR3 contains 15 residues. Per the germline V gene, CDR1 is MDHEN and CDR2 is SYDVKM.

This clone was seen only once. This chain links TRBV11-2 with TRBJ1-1; 12 nucleotides match TRBD1. The germline V gene encodes CDR1 SGHAT and CDR2 FQNNGV. This CDR3 spans 16 amino acids. The V and J ends lost 1 base and 4 bases, in that order; junction bases with no gene match: 4. CDR3 in amino acids: CASSLAGTGGFTEAFF. Here the CDR3 DNA reads TGTGCCAGCAGCTTAGCTGGGACAGGGGGCTTCACTGAAGCTTTCTTT.

The rearrangement uses TRBV2 and TRBJ2-2; tentatively, D is TRBD1 (5 bases). The CDR3 is made up of 15 amino acids. The V and J ends lost 0 bases and 4 bases respectively, with 9 bases between them. Looked up from germline, CDR1 is SNHLY and CDR2 is FYNNEI. For the CDR3, the DNA is TGTGCCAGCAGTGAAGCCAGGGTTGGCACCGGGGAGCTGTTTTTT. Translated: CASSEARVGTGELFF.

The chain carries TRBV7-2 and TRBJ2-3, with D tentatively TRBD2 (5 bases). The CDR3 is made up of 15 amino acids. In germline, CDR1 is SGHTA, CDR2 FQGNSA. Deletions cut 5 bases from V and 0 bases from J, with 12 bases between. CDR3 in amino acids: CASSPSRGSTDTQYF. The CDR3 DNA reads TGTGCCAGCAGCCCTTCGAGAGGGAGCACAGATACGCAGTATTTT.

This clone appeared a single time. The chain combines TRBV11-1 with TRBJ1-5; TRBD1 is a possible D gene (5 bases). Deletions cut 3 bases from V and 7 bases from J, with 16 bases between. The CDR3 totals 15 residues. Germline V CDR1 and CDR2: SGHAT, FQDESV (reference sequence). The CDR3 region is CASSLPSRVSQPQHF. As DNA, the CDR3 is TGTGCCAGCAGCTTGCCATCCAGGGTTTCCCAGCCCCAGCATTTT.

The CDR3 sequence: CASRPGGQGNEKLFF. CDR3 coding DNA: TGTGCCAGCAGACCCGGGGGACAGGGTAATGAAAAACTGTTTTTT. The chain has TRBV27 and TRBJ1-4; 9 bases map to TRBD1. V gave up 6 bases and J gave up 4 bases; unmatched junction bases: 6. The length of the CDR3 is 15 residues. Per germline, CDR1 MNHEY and CDR2 SMNVEV (reference sequence).

The rearrangement joins TRBV5-1 to TRBJ1-5; 7 bases line up with TRBD1. V was pared by 1 base and J by 7 bases, with 5 bases of the junction left unmatched. The length of the CDR3 is 14 residues. Germline CDR1 and CDR2: SGHRS and YFSETQ. The CDR3 region has the DNA TGCGCCAGCAGCTTGACAGGGACAGACCAGCCCCAGCATTTT. It yields the protein CASSLTGTDQPQHF.

CDR3 loop: CASSGGTESSYEQYV. The CDR3 region has the DNA TGTGCCAGCAGCGGCGGAACTGAAAGCTCCTACGAGCAGTACGTC. The V call is TRBV2, the J call TRBJ2-7; D unclear. CDR1 and CDR2 from the germline V gene are SNHLY and FYNNEI. The CDR3 runs to 15 residues. V was trimmed by 6 bases and J by 0 bases, leaving 15 bases between them.

The chain carries TRBV6-2 or TRBV6-3 and TRBJ1-5; the D gene is possibly TRBD1 (5 bases). CDR3 length: 14 amino acids. Germline assignment: CDR1 MNHEY and CDR2 SVGEGT. The V end was cut by 2 bases, the J end by 5 bases, with 10 bases between. For the CDR3, the DNA is TGTGCCAGCAGTTACCGACAGATTGATCAGCCCCAGCATTTT. It codes for CASSYRQIDQPQHF.

This chain uses TRBV24-1 with TRBJ2-1, with D possibly TRBD1 on 6 matching bases. Per the germline V gene, CDR1 is KGHDR and CDR2 is SFDVKD. Trimming removed 0 bases from V and 5 bases from J, with 10 bases in between. The CDR3 runs 15 residues. The chain's CDR3 is CATSDLQRQDNEQFF. As DNA, the CDR3 is TGTGCCACCAGTGATTTGCAGCGACAGGACAATGAGCAGTTCTTC.

The genes are TRBV29-1 and TRBJ1-2; 7 bases are shared with TRBD1. The J segment lost 3 bases and the V segment lost 6 bases, leaving 7 bases of the junction unmatched. CDR1 and CDR2 from the germline V gene are SQVTM and ANQGSEA. The CDR3 sequence is 13 residues long. The CDR3 DNA sequence: TGCAGCGTCGGCGGACAGGAGTACTATGGCTACACCTTC. Protein product: CSVGGQEYYGYTF.

The rearrangement uses TRBV11-2 and TRBJ2-2; 7 bases agree with TRBD1. V was clipped by 5 bases and J by 5 bases; unmatched bases: 8. The CDR3 has 15 residues. Germline-derived CDR1 and CDR2 are SGHAT and FQNNGV. The CDR3 sequence: CASSIGTASTGELFF. The CDR3 nucleotides are TGTGCCAGCAGCATTGGGACAGCCTCGACCGGGGAGCTGTTTTTT.

The J gene is TRBJ1-4, the V gene TRBV6-5; the match to TRBD1 covers 10 bases. There are 14 residues in the CDR3. Looked up from germline, CDR1 is MNHEY and CDR2 is SVGAGI. Trimming at V came to 5 bases and at J to 10 bases, leaving 7 bases not matched to a gene. The CDR3 DNA sequence: TGTGCCAGCAGTAGTCCCGGGACAGGGGCAAAACTGTTTTTT. Protein product: CASSSPGTGAKLFF.

This clone was detected a few times. The J gene is TRBJ1-2, the V gene TRBV28; D may be TRBD1 (6 bases). Germline lookup yields CDR1 MDHEN and CDR2 SYDVKM. The CDR3 runs to 15 residues. Trimming removed 1 base at V and 8 bases at J, with 17 bases between. The CDR3 DNA sequence: TGTGCCAGCAGTTTATCCTCCTGGGGACATCAGGGCTACACCTTC. As protein: CASSLSSWGHQGYTF.